The next 9 T cell receptor beta chains were all read from a single sample in a study of cytomegalovirus exposure and HLA in healthy donors. Assay: immunoSEQ multiplex PCR; the TCRdb copy retains only in-frame clones and omits some. The top ten clones hold 1.2% of a sample with around 190,000 clones, roughly 81% of them seen once. Sequencing was performed on PBMCs. The origin of the receptors is a woman in her thirties in good health and CMV-seronegative.

As to this clone: The sample has other DNA sequences that encode this CDR3 too. The chain is built from TRBV4-2 and TRBJ1-2; D is unresolved. Germline values: CDR1 LGHNA, CDR2 YNFKEQ. CDR3 length equals 15 residues. Trimming removed 0 bases from V and 0 bases from J, with 8 bases in between. The CDR3 loop reads CASSQDLTANYGYTF. CDR3 sequence (DNA): TGTGCCAGCAGCCAAGATTTAACAGCTAACTATGGCTACACCTTC.

This clone was seen just once. The chain joins TRBV9 to TRBJ2-3; 8 nucleotides agree with TRBD2. CDR1 is SGDLS and CDR2 is YYNGEE in the germline V gene. The CDR3 contains 16 residues. The V gene end was trimmed by 4 bases and the J gene end by 2 bases; junction bases not matched to a gene: 9. Here the CDR3 reads CASSPGRLAYTDTQYF. The CDR3 DNA reads as TGTGCCAGCAGCCCCGGGAGACTAGCGTACACAGATACGCAGTATTTT.

In this sample, this clone turned up once. The chain is built from TRBV7-9 and TRBJ1-4, with 7 bases that match TRBD1. V dropped 2 bases and J dropped 8; count of bases not matched to a gene: 8. The CDR3 consists of 15 residues. CDR1 is SEHNR, CDR2 FQNEAQ, per germline (reference sequence). For the CDR3, the DNA is TGTGCCAGCAGCTTATCTGAGGGGGCCCTCGAAAAACTGTTTTTT. Its protein is CASSLSEGALEKLFF.

The chain recombines TRBV28 with TRBJ2-7, with TRBD1 matching over 8 bases. Germline CDR1 is MDHEN and CDR2 is SYDVKM. This CDR3 is 14 amino acids long. V dropped 7 bases and J dropped 2; count of bases not matched to a gene: 7. CDR3 protein: CASIPGTGAYEQYF. Written as DNA, the CDR3 is TGTGCCAGCATTCCCGGGACAGGTGCCTACGAGCAGTACTTC.

The chain couples TRBV9 to TRBJ2-5; 11 nucleotides agree with TRBD2. Germline CDR1 and CDR2: SGDLS and YYNGEE. The CDR3 has 17 amino acids. Germline trimming cut 3 bases from V and 5 bases from J; bases unmatched to any gene: 12. Here the CDR3 reads CASSAGTSGLPGETQYF. The CDR3 DNA sequence: TGTGCCAGCAGCGCCGGGACTAGCGGTCTCCCGGGGGAGACCCAGTACTTC. Full variable domain (missing parts from reference TRBV9 and TRBJ2-5): DSGVTQTPKHLITATGQRVTLRCSPRSGDLSVYWYQQSLDQGLQFLIQYYNGEERAKGNILERFSAQQFPDLHSELNLSSLELGDSALYFCASSAGTSGLPGETQYFGPGTRLLVL.

The CDR3 loop is CASSLMTGGNTIYF. The CDR3 region has the DNA TGTGCCAGCAGTTTGATGACAGGGGGAAACACCATATATTTT. V gene TRBV28 combines with J gene TRBJ1-3; 7 nucleotides line up with TRBD1. With V trimmed by 3 bases and J by 4 bases, 3 bases remained unmatched. The CDR3 contains 14 residues. Germline lookup yields CDR1 MDHEN and CDR2 SYDVKM.

This clone has more than one count but fewer than ten. The chain has TRBV19 and TRBJ2-7, with TRBD2 as a possible D gene (6 bases). Germline loops: CDR1 LNHDA, CDR2 SQIVND (reference sequence). This CDR3 spans 13 amino acids. The V end lost 11 bases, the J end lost 5 bases, and 19 bases lay between the germline ends. The CDR3 nucleotides are TGTGCCGCCCGCGGGACTCCCGGGGACGAGCAGTACTTC. Amino acid sequence: CAARGTPGDEQYF.

This chain uses TRBV6-1 with TRBJ1-1; D is unresolved. Germline V gene sequence: CDR1 MNHNS, CDR2 SASEGT. The CDR3 sequence is 16 residues long. V lost 1 base and J 5 bases, leaving 17 bases between the germline ends. CDR3 amino acids: CASSEGGGSPRTEAFF. CDR3 DNA sequence: TGTGCCAGCAGTGAAGGCGGAGGCTCCCCCAGGACTGAAGCTTTCTTT.

The chain links TRBV19 to TRBJ2-3; 7 nucleotides agree with TRBD1. Losses at the gene ends were 0 bases for V and 2 bases for J; bases not matched to a gene: 5. Looked up from germline, CDR1 is LNHDA and CDR2 is SQIVND (reference sequence). This CDR3 has 16 amino acids. CDR3 sequence (DNA): TGTGCCAGTAGTATAGACAGGGGGACAGCCACAGATACGCAGTATTTT. Its protein is CASSIDRGTATDTQYF.